This entry is about one T cell receptor beta chain. Methods used by the authors: For nucleated cells, counts were estimated from reference gene primer amplification. Clones were read by immunoSEQ multiplex PCR, and TCRdb kept only the in-frame ones, dropping some. That table furnishes V, J and clone size, whereas the DNA furnished D and trimming. The sample records 200,000 to 300,000 clones, roughly 88% being singletons. The CDR3 has 13 residues. Germline CDR1 MNHEY, CDR2 SMNVEV (reference sequence). Between the trimmed V and J ends, which lost 0 bases and 6 bases, there was a span of 6 bases. This specimen belongs to a study of blood T cell repertoires in COVID-19. Study background: T cells, B-cell-depleted T cells, or PBMCs supplied cDNA or gDNA.

Recruitment covered some 25 US areas and drew participants whose ages spanned roughly 18 to 95 years. People in the exposed group encountered a COVID-19 case within 2 weeks before entering the study. The sequenced sample consisted of PBMCs or T cells enriched from blood (not recorded which). The chain carries TRBV27 and TRBJ2-1, with unresolved D. The clonotype was recovered from a woman in her thirties or forties who had been exposed to COVID-19. The CDR3: CASSLSGRNEQFF. For the CDR3, the DNA is TGTGCCAGCAGTTTATCTGGGCGCAATGAGCAGTTCTTC.